The T cell receptor (beta chain) described here comes from a study of T cell changes during pregnancy in multiple sclerosis. The protocol was immunoSEQ multiplex PCR, while the TCRdb copy is restricted to in-frame clones and leaves out a portion. The sample carries about 29,000 clones, about 91% recorded once. CDR1 is MNHEY, CDR2 SMNVEV, per germline (reference sequence). This CDR3 region has 12 residues. V shed 4 bases and J 10 bases; nucleotides not matched to a gene: 5. The chain is built from TRBV27 and TRBJ2-7; 9 bases fit TRBD2. This specimen was CD8+ T cells from peripheral blood mononuclear cells, taken after pregnancy. The receptor was derived from a female donor with multiple sclerosis, enrolled in a pregnancy study. CDR3 loop: CASSYSGRLQYF. Here the CDR3 DNA reads TGTGCCAGCAGTTATAGCGGGAGACTCCAGTACTTC.